These 9 T cell receptor beta chains came from one sample sequenced in a study of CD4 T cells in relation to SARS-CoV-2 and coronaviruses. CD4+ T cells from unexposed donors were obtained before the COVID-19 pandemic (2011-2018). CD4+ T cells were isolated from the cells after about 11 days of culture. For these receptors, no antigen is known. Only in-frame clones appear in the TCRdb table, and some are missing; sequencing was by immunoSEQ multiplex PCR. The profile shows about 23,000 clones, more than 65% of them singletons. Sequencing was done on a sample of CD4+ T cells from PBMCs, cultured in vitro. Every receptor here comes from a human donor in good health.

CDR3 bases: TGCGCCAGCAGCTTTGGTCGGGGTTGGACTGAAGCTTTCTTT. Its translation: CASSFGRGWTEAFF. The V gene is TRBV5-1, the J gene TRBJ1-1, with unresolved D. V lost 2 bases, J lost 5 bases, and 13 bases lay in between. Germline loops: CDR1 SGHRS, CDR2 YFSETQ. The length of the CDR3 is 14 residues. The variable domain in full, with the rest retrieved from reference TRBV5-1 and TRBJ1-1, is KAGVTQTPRYLIKTRGQQVTLSCSPISGHRSVSWYQQTPGQGLQFLFEYFSETQRNKGNFPGRFSGRQFSNSRSEMNVSTLELGDSALYLCASSFGRGWTEAFFGQGTRLTVV.

The chain joins TRBV24-1 to TRBJ2-7, with a weak D call TRBD2 (7 bases). This CDR3 has 15 amino acids. Trimming took off 3 bases at V and 5 bases at J, with 16 bases between the two ends. Germline V gene sequence: CDR1 KGHDR, CDR2 SFDVKD. CDR3 sequence (DNA): TGTGCCACCAGTGATGCTCAGGGGAGGGTGCACGAGCAGTACTTC. Its protein is CATSDAQGRVHEQYF.

J is TRBJ1-4 and V is TRBV30; D uncertain. The V and J ends lost 0 bases and 10 bases respectively, with 18 bases between them. CDR1 GTSNPN and CDR2 SVGIG come from the germline V gene (reference sequence). The CDR3 runs 15 residues. In DNA form, the CDR3 reads TGTGCCTGGAGTGTGAGTGGACGGTGGGCAGGAAAACTGTTTTTT. Protein: CAWSVSGRWAGKLFF.

J is TRBJ2-7 and V is TRBV15; 7 nucleotides match TRBD1. Germline V gene data show CDR1 as LNHNV and CDR2 as YYDKDF (reference sequence). This CDR3 has 14 amino acids. V lost 0 bases and J lost 9; bases outside the gene matches: 8. For the CDR3, the DNA is TGTGCCACCAGCAGAGACCCCGACAGGGTCGGGCAGTACTTC. Residues: CATSRDPDRVGQYF. Full variable domain (missing parts from reference TRBV15 and TRBJ2-7): DAMVIQNPRYQVTQFGKPVTLSCSQTLNHNVMYWYQQKSSQAPKLLFHYYDKDFNNEADTPDNFQSRRPNTSFCFLDIRSPGLGDTAMYLCATSRDPDRVGQYFGPGTRLTVT.

The genes are TRBV25-1 and TRBJ1-1, with D maybe TRBD1 (5 bases). Germline lookup yields CDR1 MGHDK and CDR2 SYGVNS. V gave up 2 bases and J gave up 3 bases, with 16 bases separating them. There are 16 residues in the CDR3. CDR3: CASSEHRGRLYTEAFF. CDR3 nucleotide sequence: TGTGCCAGCAGTGAACATAGGGGACGCTTGTACACTGAAGCTTTCTTT. The full variable domain, completed using reference TRBV25-1 and TRBJ1-1, is EADIYQTPRYLVIGTGKKITLECSQTMGHDKMYWYQQDPGMELHLIHYSYGVNSTEKGDLSSESTVSRIRTEHFPLTLESARPSHTSQYLCASSEHRGRLYTEAFFGQGTRLTVV.

The chain recombines TRBV24-1 with TRBJ1-1, with D maybe TRBD1 (6 bases). The V gene lost 9 bases and the J gene lost 5 bases, with 15 bases spanning the gap. The CDR3 loop spans 13 amino acids. Germline CDR1 and CDR2: KGHDR and SFDVKD. The CDR3 reads CATRRGGGTEAFF. The CDR3 DNA reads as TGTGCCACCCGGAGAGGGGGGGGAACTGAAGCTTTCTTT.

This chain joins TRBV6-6 and TRBJ1-6; 7 nucleotides agree with TRBD1. V was clipped by 6 bases and J by 6 bases; unmatched bases: 8. The CDR3 length is 15 residues. Looked up from germline, CDR1 is MNHNY and CDR2 is SVGAGI (reference sequence). CDR3 in DNA: TGTGCCAGCAGGAACGTGGGACAGAGTAATTCACCCCTCCACTTT. Translating it yields CASRNVGQSNSPLHF.

The chain combines TRBV27 with TRBJ1-4; unclear D gene. Trimming pared 5 bases from V and 3 bases from J, leaving 10 bases between. Per germline, CDR1 MNHEY and CDR2 SMNVEV (reference sequence). This CDR3 is 14 amino acids long. The CDR3 here is CASSAGNSNEKLFF. The DNA for the CDR3 is TGTGCCAGCAGTGCTGGGAACTCTAATGAAAAACTGTTTTTT.

V and J are TRBV5-1 and TRBJ2-1; TRBD2 might be the D (5 bases). The CDR3 covers 15 residues. The V gene's germline CDR1 is SGHRS and CDR2 YFSETQ. V gave up 5 bases and J gave up 0 bases, with 12 bases separating them. As DNA, the CDR3 is TGCGCCAGCAGAAACGAGCGGAGCTCCTACAATGAGCAGTTCTTC. This encodes CASRNERSSYNEQFF.